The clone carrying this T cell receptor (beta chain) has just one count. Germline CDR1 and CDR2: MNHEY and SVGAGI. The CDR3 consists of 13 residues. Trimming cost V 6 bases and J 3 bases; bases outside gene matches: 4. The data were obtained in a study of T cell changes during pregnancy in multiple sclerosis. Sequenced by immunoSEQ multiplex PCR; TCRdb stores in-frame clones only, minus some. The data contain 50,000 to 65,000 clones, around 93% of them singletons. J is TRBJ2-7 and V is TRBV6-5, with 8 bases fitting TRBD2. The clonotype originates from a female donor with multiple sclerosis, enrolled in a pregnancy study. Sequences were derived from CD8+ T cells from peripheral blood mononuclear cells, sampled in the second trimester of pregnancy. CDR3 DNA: TGTGCCAGCAGCTCCGGGACTAGCTACGAGCAGTACTTC. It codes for CASSSGTSYEQYF.